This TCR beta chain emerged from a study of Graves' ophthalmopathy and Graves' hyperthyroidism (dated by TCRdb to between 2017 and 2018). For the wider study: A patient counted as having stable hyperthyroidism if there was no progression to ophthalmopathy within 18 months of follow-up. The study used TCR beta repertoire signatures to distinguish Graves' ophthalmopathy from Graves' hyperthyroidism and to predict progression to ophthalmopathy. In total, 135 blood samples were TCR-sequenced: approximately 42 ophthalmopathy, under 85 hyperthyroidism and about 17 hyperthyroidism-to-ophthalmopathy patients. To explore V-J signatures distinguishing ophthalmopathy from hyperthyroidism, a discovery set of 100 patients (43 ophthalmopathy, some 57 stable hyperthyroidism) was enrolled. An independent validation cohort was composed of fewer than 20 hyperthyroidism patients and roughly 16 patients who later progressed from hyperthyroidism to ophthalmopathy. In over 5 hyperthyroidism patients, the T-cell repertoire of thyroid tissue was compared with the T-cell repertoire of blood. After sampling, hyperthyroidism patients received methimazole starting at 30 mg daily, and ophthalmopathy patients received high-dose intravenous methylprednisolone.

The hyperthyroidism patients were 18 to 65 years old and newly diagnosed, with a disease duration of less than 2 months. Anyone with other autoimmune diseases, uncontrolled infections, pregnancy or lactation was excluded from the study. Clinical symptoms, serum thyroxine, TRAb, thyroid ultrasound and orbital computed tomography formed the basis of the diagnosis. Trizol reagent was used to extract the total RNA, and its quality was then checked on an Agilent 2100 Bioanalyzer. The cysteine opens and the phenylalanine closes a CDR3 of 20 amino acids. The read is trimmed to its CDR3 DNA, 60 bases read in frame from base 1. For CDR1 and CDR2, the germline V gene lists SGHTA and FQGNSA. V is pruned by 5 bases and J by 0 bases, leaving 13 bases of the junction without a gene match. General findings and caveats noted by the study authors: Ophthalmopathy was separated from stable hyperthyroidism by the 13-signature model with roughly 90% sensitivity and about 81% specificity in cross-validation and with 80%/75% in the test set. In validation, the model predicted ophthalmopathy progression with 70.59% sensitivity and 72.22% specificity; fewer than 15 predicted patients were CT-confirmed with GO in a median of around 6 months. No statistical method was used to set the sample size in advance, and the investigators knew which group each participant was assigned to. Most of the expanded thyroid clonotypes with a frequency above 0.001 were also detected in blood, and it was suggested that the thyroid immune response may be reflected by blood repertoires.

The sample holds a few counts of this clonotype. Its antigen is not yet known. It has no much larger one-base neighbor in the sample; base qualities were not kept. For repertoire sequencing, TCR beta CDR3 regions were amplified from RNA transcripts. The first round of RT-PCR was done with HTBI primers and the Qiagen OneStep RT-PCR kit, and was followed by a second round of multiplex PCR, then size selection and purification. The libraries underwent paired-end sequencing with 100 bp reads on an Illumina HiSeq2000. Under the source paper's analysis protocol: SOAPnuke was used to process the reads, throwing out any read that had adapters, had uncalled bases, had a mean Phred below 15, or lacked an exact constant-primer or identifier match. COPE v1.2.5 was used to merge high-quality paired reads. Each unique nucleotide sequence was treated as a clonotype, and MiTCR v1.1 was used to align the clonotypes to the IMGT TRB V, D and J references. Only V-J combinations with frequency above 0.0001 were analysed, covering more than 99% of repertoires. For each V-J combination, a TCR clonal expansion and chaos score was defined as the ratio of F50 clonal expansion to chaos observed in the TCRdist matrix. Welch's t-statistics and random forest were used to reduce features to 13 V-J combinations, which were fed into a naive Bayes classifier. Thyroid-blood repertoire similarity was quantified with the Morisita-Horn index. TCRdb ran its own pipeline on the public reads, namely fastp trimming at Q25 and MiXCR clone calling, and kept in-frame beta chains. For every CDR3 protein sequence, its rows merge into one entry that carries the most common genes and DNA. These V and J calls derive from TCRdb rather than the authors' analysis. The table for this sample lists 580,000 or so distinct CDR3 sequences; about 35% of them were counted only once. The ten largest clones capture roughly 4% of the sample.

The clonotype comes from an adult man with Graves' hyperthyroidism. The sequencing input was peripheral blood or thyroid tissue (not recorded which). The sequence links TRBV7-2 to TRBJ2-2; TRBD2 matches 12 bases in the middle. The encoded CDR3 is CASSGRGGLAGPTNTGELFF. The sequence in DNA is TGTGCCAGCAGCGGTAGAGGCGGACTAGCGGGGCCGACGAACACCGGGGAGCTGTTTTTT.